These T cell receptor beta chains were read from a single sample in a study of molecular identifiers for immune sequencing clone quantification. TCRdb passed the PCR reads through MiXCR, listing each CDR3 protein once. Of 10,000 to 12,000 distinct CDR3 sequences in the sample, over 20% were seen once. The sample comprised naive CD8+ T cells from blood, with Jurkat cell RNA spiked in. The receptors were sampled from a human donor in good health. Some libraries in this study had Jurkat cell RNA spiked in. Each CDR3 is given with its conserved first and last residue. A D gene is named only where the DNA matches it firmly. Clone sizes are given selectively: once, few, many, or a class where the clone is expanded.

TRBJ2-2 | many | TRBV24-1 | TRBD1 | CATSDLRQGNTGELFF | TGTGCCACCAGCGATTTACGACAGGGAAACACCGGGGAGCTGTTTTTT
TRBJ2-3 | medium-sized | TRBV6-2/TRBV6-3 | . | CASSYFGDTQYF | TGTGCCAGCAGTTACTTCGGAGATACGCAGTATTTT
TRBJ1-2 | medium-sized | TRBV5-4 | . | CASSLNDRSLYGYTF | TGTGCCAGCAGCTTGAACGACAGGTCCCTCTATGGCTACACCTTC
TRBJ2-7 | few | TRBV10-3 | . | CATRTESSYEQYF | TGTGCCACCAGGACAGAGAGCTCCTACGAGCAGTACTTC
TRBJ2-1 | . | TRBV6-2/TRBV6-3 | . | CASSLYGGVGNEQFF | TGTGCCAGCAGCTTATATGGGGGCGTCGGCAATGAGCAGTTCTTC
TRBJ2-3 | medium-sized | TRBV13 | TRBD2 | CASSPLAGGTDTQYF | TGTGCCAGCAGCCCACTAGCGGGAGGTACAGATACGCAGTATTTT
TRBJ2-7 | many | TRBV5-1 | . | CASSLGGQYEQYF | TGCGCCAGCAGCTTGGGGGGCCAATACGAGCAGTACTTC
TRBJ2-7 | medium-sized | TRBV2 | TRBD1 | CASSEAGWGTGKYEQYF | TGTGCCAGCAGTGAAGCGGGTTGGGGGACAGGCAAATACGAGCAGTACTTC
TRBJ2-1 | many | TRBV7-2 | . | CASSLVAGAQHEQFF | TGTGCCAGCAGCTTAGTTGCGGGGGCCCAACATGAGCAGTTCTTC
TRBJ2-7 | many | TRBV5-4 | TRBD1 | CASSLALGQPDF | TGTGCCAGCAGCTTGGCTCTGGGACAGCCCGACTTC
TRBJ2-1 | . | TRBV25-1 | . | CASSSLMPGFAYNEQFF | TGTGCCAGCAGCTCCCTAATGCCAGGGTTCGCCTACAATGAGCAGTTCTTC
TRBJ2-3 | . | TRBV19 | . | CASSTLSSDTPYF | TGTGCCAGTAGTACCCTATCGTCCGATACGCCGTATTTT
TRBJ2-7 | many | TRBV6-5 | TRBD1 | CASSGRDRGSYEQYF | TGTGCCAGCAGTGGGCGGGACAGGGGTTCCTACGAGCAGTACTTC
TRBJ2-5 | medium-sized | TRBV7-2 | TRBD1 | CASSDRQGRYTETQYF | TGTGCCAGCAGCGATCGACAGGGACGGTATACGGAGACCCAGTACTTC
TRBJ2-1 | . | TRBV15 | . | CATSSLSRAYEQFF | TGTGCCACCAGCAGTCTATCGAGGGCCTATGAGCAGTTCTTC
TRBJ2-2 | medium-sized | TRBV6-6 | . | CASSYGTGELFF | TGTGCCAGCAGTTACGGAACCGGGGAGCTGTTTTTT
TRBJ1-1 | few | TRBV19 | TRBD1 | CASPETTGTGGEGFPINTEAFF | TGTGCCAGTCCCGAAACCACAGGGACAGGGGGCGAGGGGTTTCCCATAAACACTGAAGCTTTCTTT